The present entry profiles one T cell receptor beta chain with its context. Its antigen is still unknown. Base qualities are not recorded, but no much larger clone differs from it by a single base. In the prospective study, participants were roughly 18 to 95 years old, resided in about two dozen geographic areas of the United States, and were enrolled through a virtual design. In the prospective study, cohorts were assigned on the basis of participant-reported clinical history obtained from a screening survey and a study questionnaire. Exposed participants had been in contact with someone with a PCR-confirmed or clinician-diagnosed COVID-19 case within 2 weeks of study entry. In the prospective study, mobile phlebotomists collected whole blood, serum and a nasopharyngeal or oropharyngeal swab from each participant. Additional blood draws and questionnaires over an approximately 2-month period could optionally be provided by prospective study participants. Blood samples from the prospective study were shipped frozen or at room temperature prior to DNA extraction.

The data belong to a study of blood T cell repertoires in COVID-19 (TCRdb year 2020). In terms of the full investigation: Samples covering the acute and convalescent phases of COVID-19 were provided by collaborators in the United States, Italy and Spain. The prospective study material was composed of cDNA or gDNA derived from T cells, B-cell-depleted T cells, or PBMCs. Subjects who had been exposed to COVID-19, were actively infected with it, or had recovered from it provided the deeply sampled blood TCRbeta repertoires that made up the dataset. The repertoires were released in a freely available public database meant as a resource for research on the immune response to SARS-CoV-2. The samples were drawn from two sources: the first 160 participants of the ongoing ImmuneRACE study, and over 950 subjects contributed by 6 global collaborators. Nearly every sample came with metadata listing a de-identified subject ID, COVID-19 status, age in years and sex. HLA class I and class II types, where available, came from metadata supplied by the sample provider rather than from assay-based typing. Study-wide findings and limitations: The quantity of clinical and demographic metadata differed by source and by participant and was supplied without curation.

The immunoSEQ Assay, a bias-controlled multiplex PCR, was used to amplify TCRbeta CDR3 regions from genomic DNA. The original pipeline was this. Within the assay, amplification of reference gene primers was used to estimate how many nucleated cells each sample contained. To quantify the absolute abundance of each unique TCRbeta CDR3 rearrangement, sequence reads were collapsed and filtered. Productive Simpson clonality was computed per sample as the square root of Simpson's diversity index over productive rearrangements. In TCRdb, the immuneACCESS table is reduced to in-frame sequences with V and J assigned. These tables do not hold every clone; where another copy was compared, an unresolved V gene accounts for under half, and the others remain unexplained. The V and J calls and clone size were taken over from that table, and D and trimming were inferred from the DNA. This sample comprises roughly 380,000 clones, roughly 90% of them detected only once. The ten largest clones capture over 0.9% of the sample.

Input material: PBMCs or T cells enriched from blood (not recorded which). This sequence originates from a woman aged 30 to 39 who had been exposed to COVID-19.

The DNA sequence reads TGTGCCAGTAGTCTCCGGGACAGGGCTGGTCAGCCCCAGCATTTT. It codes for CASSLRDRAGQPQHF. The rearranged chain carries TRBV19 and TRBJ1-5; a stretch of 9 junction bases matches TRBD1. CDR1 is given as LNHDA and CDR2 as SQIVND, both from the germline V gene (reference sequence). Including cysteine and phenylalanine, the CDR3 has 15 amino acids. Only the CDR3 region is kept as DNA, spanning 45 bases read in frame from base 1. Unmatched junction bases come to 8, with V trimmed by 5 bases and J by 6 bases. Beyond the CDR3, the reference TRBV19 and TRBJ1-5 genes provide the residues; the full variable domain reads: DGGITQSPKYLFRKEGQNVTLSCEQNLNHDAMYWYRQDPGQGLRLIYYSQIVNDFQKGDIAEGYSVSREKKESFPLTVTSAQKNPTAFYLCASSLRDRAGQPQHFGDGTRLSIL.